The rows below give T cell receptor beta chains drawn from one sample of a study of T-cell reconstitution after alpha-beta-depleted transplantation in children. A single record per CDR3 protein comes from TCRdb applying MiXCR to the PCR reads. Of some 840,000 distinct CDR3 sequences listed, around 17% are singletons. The sample consisted of PBMCs, mostly from graft donor cells, taken 360 days after TCRalphabeta/CD19-depleted stem cell transplant. These receptors originate from a male patient between 10 and 17 years old who had a stem cell transplant for acute lymphoblastic leukemia, so the T cells may come from the graft donor. CDR3s include the opening cysteine and the closing phenylalanine or tryptophan. The D gene is left open where the match is weak. Not every row has a clone size; where given, it reads once, few, many or a size class.

V gene	J gene	clone size	D gene	CDR3 DNA	CDR3 protein
TRBV5-1	TRBJ2-1	few	-	TGCGCCAGCAGCTTGCTTGGCGGGACCGGTCAGGGTGAGCAGTTCTTC	CASSLLGGTGQGEQFF
TRBV5-1	TRBJ2-1	-	TRBD2	TGCGCCAGCAGCTTGCATCCAGCGGGGGAATACAATGAGCAGTTCTTC	CASSLHPAGEYNEQFF
TRBV5-1	TRBJ2-2	few	-	TGCGCCAGCAGCATCAGGGCGAACACCGGGGAGCTGTTTTTT	CASSIRANTGELFF
TRBV20-1	TRBJ2-4	few	-	TGCAGTGCTAGACCCACCGTGATGACCCCCAAAAACATTCAGTACTTC	CSARPTVMTPKNIQYF
TRBV5-1	TRBJ2-6	-	-	TGCGCCAGCAGCTTCTGGGACAAAGGGCCTGGGGCCAACGTCCTGACTTTC	CASSFWDKGPGANVLTF
TRBV11-2	TRBJ2-1	-	TRBD2	TGTGCCAGCAGCATTAGTAGGACTAGCGCCTACAATGAGCAGTTCTTC	CASSISRTSAYNEQFF
TRBV20-1	TRBJ1-6	-	-	TGCAGTGCTAGAGACGGGGGTCTGTATAATTCACCCCTCCACTTT	CSARDGGLYNSPLHF
TRBV19	TRBJ2-7	-	TRBD1	TGTGCCTCGGGACAGGGTGACTACGAGCAGTACTTC	CASGQGDYEQYF
TRBV20-1	TRBJ2-4	many	TRBD2	TGCAGTGCTGATCCGGGACTAGCGGTCCCAAACATTCAGTACTTC	CSADPGLAVPNIQYF
TRBV7-9	TRBJ2-5	-	TRBD1	TGTGCCAGCAGCTTAGGCGCAGGGGGCTTGTACCAAGAGACCCAGTACTTC	CASSLGAGGLYQETQYF
TRBV7-9	TRBJ2-7	-	TRBD2	TGTGCCAGCACCTATCAAGCGGGAGCTTCCTACGAGCAGTACTTC	CASTYQAGASYEQYF
TRBV6-5	TRBJ2-7	few	TRBD2	TGTGCCAGCAGTTACCTGGCTAGCGGGATCAACGAGCAGTACTTC	CASSYLASGINEQYF
TRBV3-1	TRBJ2-3	-	TRBD2	TGTGCCAGCAGCCAAGATCCCTGGGCTAGCGGGAATGGAGATACGCAGTATTTT	CASSQDPWASGNGDTQYF
TRBV27	TRBJ2-2	many	-	TGTGCCAGCAGTTTTTTGGGGACCGCGAACACCGGGGAGCTGTTTTTT	CASSFLGTANTGELFF
TRBV5-1	TRBJ2-3	many	TRBD2	TGCGCCAGCAGCTTGGCCGAGCTAGCGGGAGAGTCAGATACGCAGTATTTT	CASSLAELAGESDTQYF
TRBV29-1	TRBJ2-2	few	-	TGCAGCGTGTTCTGGAGAAACACCGGGGAGCTGTTTTTT	CSVFWRNTGELFF
TRBV7-9	TRBJ2-5	few	-	TGTGCCAGCAGCTTATACCCGGACAGTTACGAGACCCAGTACTTC	CASSLYPDSYETQYF
TRBV4-1	TRBJ2-7	-	-	TGCGCCAGCAGCCCAGCCCTGACCTACGAGCAGTACTTC	CASSPALTYEQYF
TRBV5-1	TRBJ2-2	-	TRBD2	TGCGCCAGCAGCTTGACCCCCGGGACTAGCGGGACGACCGGGGAGCTGTTTTTT	CASSLTPGTSGTTGELFF
TRBV6-5	TRBJ1-1	-	-	TGTGCCAGCAGTTACTCGTCTAACTTCGTTACTGAAGCTTTCTTT	CASSYSSNFVTEAFF
TRBV28	TRBJ2-7	many	-	TGTGCCAGCAGTTTATTTGCGGGCGGGGAGCAGTACTTC	CASSLFAGGEQYF
TRBV14	TRBJ2-7	few	-	TGTGCCAGCAGCCAGGACAGAGTGGGGAAGCTGTCCTACGAGCAGTACTTC	CASSQDRVGKLSYEQYF
TRBV18	TRBJ2-1	few	TRBD2	TGTGCCAGCTCACCGACCGCCGGGACTAGCGGGAGGAGGGATGAGCAGTTCTTC	CASSPTAGTSGRRDEQFF
TRBV7-9	TRBJ2-1	few	-	TGTGCCAGCAGCTCCTCTCTCGATGAGCAGTTCTTC	CASSSSLDEQFF
TRBV5-1	TRBJ2-7	few	TRBD2	TGCGCCAGCAGCTTCCAAGCGGGAGGGCCACCCGAGCAGTACTTC	CASSFQAGGPPEQYF
TRBV27	TRBJ1-4	-	-	TGTGCCAGCAGTTCCCTGGGACTTTCAACTAATGAAAAACTGTTTTTT	CASSSLGLSTNEKLFF
TRBV7-2	TRBJ2-2	-	-	TGTGCCAGCAGCTTAGAAGGGTTCGACACCGGGGAGCTGTTTTTT	CASSLEGFDTGELFF
TRBV7-3	TRBJ2-2	-	-	TGTGCCAGCAGCTTCCCAAGGGCAGGACAGATGGACACCGGGGAGCTGTTTTTT	CASSFPRAGQMDTGELFF
TRBV5-1	TRBJ2-5	-	TRBD1	TGCGCCAGCAGCATACCTGGGACAGGCGAGCAAGAGACCCAGTACTTC	CASSIPGTGEQETQYF
TRBV5-6	TRBJ2-5	-	TRBD2	TGTGCCAGCAGCTTTCGCCTAGCGGTCCCATACCGGGAGACCCAGTACTTC	CASSFRLAVPYRETQYF
TRBV2	TRBJ2-2	many	TRBD2	TGTGCCAGCAGGGTTCAACGGAGACTAGCGGCGAACACCGGGGAGCTGTTTTTT	CASRVQRRLAANTGELFF
TRBV6-5	TRBJ2-5	-	-	TGTGCCAGCATTACGGACGGGGGCGCGACAGAGACCCAGTACTTC	CASITDGGATETQYF
TRBV15	TRBJ2-4	-	TRBD2	TGTGCCACCAGCAGAGATGCGGCTAGCGGGAATCTAGCCAAAAACATTCAGTACTTC	CATSRDAASGNLAKNIQYF
TRBV12-3/TRBV12-4	TRBJ2-7	many	-	TGTGCCAGCAGCTATGAGGTTCACGAGCAGTACTTC	CASSYEVHEQYF
TRBV2	TRBJ2-1	-	TRBD2	TGTGCCAGCAGTTCTAGCGGGAGATGGGATGAGCAGTTCTTC	CASSSSGRWDEQFF
TRBV14	TRBJ1-1	-	TRBD1	TGTGCCAGCAGCCACCGGACAGGGGCGAACGACCCCGGTAGTGCTTTCTTT	CASSHRTGANDPGSAFF
TRBV12-3/TRBV12-4	TRBJ2-2	many	-	TGTGCCAGCACCGGGACGTCAAACACCGGGGAGCTGTTTTTT	CASTGTSNTGELFF
TRBV12-3/TRBV12-4	TRBJ2-3	many	-	TGTGCCAGCAGTTTGTGGGGGGGCAGGACAGATACGCAGTATTTT	CASSLWGGRTDTQYF
TRBV12-3/TRBV12-4	TRBJ2-6	-	TRBD1	TGTGCCAGCAGTCCTAAGGGACAGGGATACGGGGCCAACGTCCTGACTTTC	CASSPKGQGYGANVLTF
TRBV7-8	TRBJ1-3	-	TRBD1	TGTGCCAGCAGCTTGGACAGGCTTAGCTCTGGAAACACCATATATTTT	CASSLDRLSSGNTIYF
TRBV12-3/TRBV12-4	TRBJ2-1	-	-	TGTGCCAGCAGTCCCGGGACTGGAAGAGACAATGAGCAGTTCTTC	CASSPGTGRDNEQFF
TRBV3-1	TRBJ2-6	-	-	TGTGCCAGCAGCCAACGGGTGACCCTCTCTGGGGCCAACGTCCTGACTTTC	CASSQRVTLSGANVLTF
TRBV7-3	TRBJ2-1	few	-	TGTGCCAGCAGCTTCGTTGCGTGGGAAAAAGGGTCCAATGAGCAGTTCTTC	CASSFVAWEKGSNEQFF
TRBV2	TRBJ2-1	-	TRBD2	TGTGCCATTCCCGGAGCGGGAGGGGGCTACAATGAGCAGTTCTTC	CAIPGAGGGYNEQFF
TRBV20-1	TRBJ2-3	-	-	TGCAGTGCTAGGGGGGGGCCGAACACAAATACGCAGTATTTT	CSARGGPNTNTQYF
TRBV4-1	TRBJ2-7	few	TRBD2	TGCGCCAGCAGCTCCCTAAGTCTAGCGGCCTACGAGCAGTACTTC	CASSSLSLAAYEQYF
TRBV9	TRBJ2-7	many	-	TGTGCCAGCAGCGTAGCTACTAGCCACGGCGAGCAGTACTTC	CASSVATSHGEQYF
TRBV7-9	TRBJ1-5	few	-	TGTGCCAGCAGGACCGACGGCGACAATCAGCCCCAGCATTTT	CASRTDGDNQPQHF
TRBV29-1	TRBJ2-4	-	-	TGCAGCGTTGAAGAAGGGGTTTTC	CSVEEGVF
TRBV5-1	TRBJ1-1	-	-	TGCGCCAGCAGCCCCGTACAGTTCTACACTGAAGCTTTCTTT	CASSPVQFYTEAFF
TRBV5-1	TRBJ2-7	many	TRBD1	TGCGCCAGCAGCTTAAACAGGGGAAGGAACGAGCAGTACTTC	CASSLNRGRNEQYF
TRBV18	TRBJ2-7	few	-	TGTGCCAGCTCACCCGGACTCGCTATTACCTACGAGCAGTACTTC	CASSPGLAITYEQYF
TRBV27	TRBJ2-1	many	-	TGTGCCAGCAGTTTAAGCACAAATGAGCAGTTCTTC	CASSLSTNEQFF
TRBV10-3	TRBJ1-1	few	TRBD1	TGTGCCATCAGACCCGCGGACAGGGGGAACACTGAAGCTTTCTTT	CAIRPADRGNTEAFF
TRBV27	TRBJ2-7	-	TRBD2	TGTGCCAGCAGTTTATATCGAGCGGGAACGCCCTACGAGCAGTACTTC	CASSLYRAGTPYEQYF
TRBV24-1	TRBJ2-7	-	-	TGTGCCACCAGTGATTTGCGGGGAGCATACGAGCAGTACTTC	CATSDLRGAYEQYF
TRBV7-2	TRBJ2-5	-	TRBD2	TGTGCCAGCAGCTTAACCGGGAGGAGTGAGACCCAGTACTTC	CASSLTGRSETQYF